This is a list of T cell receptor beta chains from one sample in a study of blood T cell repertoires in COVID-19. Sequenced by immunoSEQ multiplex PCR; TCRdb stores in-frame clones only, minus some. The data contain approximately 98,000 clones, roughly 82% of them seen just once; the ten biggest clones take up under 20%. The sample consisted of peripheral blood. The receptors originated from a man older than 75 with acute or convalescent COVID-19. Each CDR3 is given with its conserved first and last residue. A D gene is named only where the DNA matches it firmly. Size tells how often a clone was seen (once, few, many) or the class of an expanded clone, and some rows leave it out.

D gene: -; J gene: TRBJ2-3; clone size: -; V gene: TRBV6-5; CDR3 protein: CASSYSEAFTDTQYF; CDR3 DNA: TGTGCCAGCAGTTACTCGGAGGCCTTCACAGATACGCAGTATTTT
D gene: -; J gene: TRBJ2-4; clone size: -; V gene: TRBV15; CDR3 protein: CATSRAGEAKNIQYF; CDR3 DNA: TGTGCCACCAGCAGAGCGGGAGAAGCCAAAAACATTCAGTACTTC
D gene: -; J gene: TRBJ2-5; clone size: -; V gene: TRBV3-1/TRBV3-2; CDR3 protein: CASSQVTAQETQYF; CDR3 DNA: TGTGCCAGCAGCCAAGTAACAGCCCAAGAGACCCAGTACTTC
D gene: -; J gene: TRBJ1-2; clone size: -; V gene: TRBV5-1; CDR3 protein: CASSLNAQGTNYGYTF; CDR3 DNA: TGCGCCAGCAGCTTGAACGCACAGGGTACTAACTATGGCTACACCTTC
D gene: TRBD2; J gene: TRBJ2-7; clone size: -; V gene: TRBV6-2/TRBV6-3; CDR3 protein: CASSHPGLAGNSKYYEQYF; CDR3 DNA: TGTGCCAGCAGTCACCCGGGACTAGCGGGAAACTCTAAATACTACGAGCAGTACTTC
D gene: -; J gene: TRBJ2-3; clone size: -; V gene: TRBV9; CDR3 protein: CASSVGSSADTQYF; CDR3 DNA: TGTGCCAGCAGCGTAGGCAGCAGCGCAGATACGCAGTATTTT
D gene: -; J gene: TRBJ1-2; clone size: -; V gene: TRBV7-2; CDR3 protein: CASSSTANYGYTF; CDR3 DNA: TGTGCCAGCAGCTCAACAGCTAACTATGGCTACACCTTC
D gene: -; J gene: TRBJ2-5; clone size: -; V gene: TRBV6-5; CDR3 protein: CASLDSSGGTQYF; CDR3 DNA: TGTGCCAGCTTGGACAGTTCCGGAGGCACCCAGTACTTC
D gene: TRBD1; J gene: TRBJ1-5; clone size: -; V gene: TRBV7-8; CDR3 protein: CASSYRQGAVNQPQHF; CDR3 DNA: TGTGCCAGCAGCTACCGACAGGGGGCGGTTAATCAGCCCCAGCATTTT
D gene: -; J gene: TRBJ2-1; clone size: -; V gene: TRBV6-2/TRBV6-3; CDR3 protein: CASSPQRYEQFF; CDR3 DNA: TGTGCCAGCAGCCCCCAGCGTTATGAGCAGTTCTTC
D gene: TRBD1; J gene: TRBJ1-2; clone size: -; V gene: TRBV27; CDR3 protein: CASRSHGTGIRTF; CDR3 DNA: TGTGCCAGCAGATCACACGGGACAGGGATCCGCACCTTC
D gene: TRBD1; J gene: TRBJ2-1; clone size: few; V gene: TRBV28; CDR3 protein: CASREGQGEYNEQFF; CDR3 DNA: TGTGCCAGCAGAGAGGGACAGGGTGAATACAATGAGCAGTTCTTC
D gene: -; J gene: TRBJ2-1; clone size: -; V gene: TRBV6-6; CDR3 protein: CASRTQGLYNEQFF; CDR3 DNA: TGTGCCAGCAGGACGCAGGGGCTGTACAATGAGCAGTTCTTC
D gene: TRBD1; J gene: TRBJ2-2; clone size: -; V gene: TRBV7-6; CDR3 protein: CASSRETGGTGELFF; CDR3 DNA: TGTGCCAGCAGCCGAGAGACAGGGGGTACCGGGGAGCTGTTTTTT
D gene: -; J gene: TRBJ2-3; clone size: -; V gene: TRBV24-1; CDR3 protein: CATALTGIGDTQYF; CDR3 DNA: TGTGCCACAGCCCTTACAGGTATCGGAGATACGCAGTATTTT
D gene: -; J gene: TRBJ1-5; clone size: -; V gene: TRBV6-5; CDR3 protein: CASRVANSNQPQHF; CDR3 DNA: TGTGCCAGCAGGGTAGCGAATAGCAATCAGCCCCAGCATTTT
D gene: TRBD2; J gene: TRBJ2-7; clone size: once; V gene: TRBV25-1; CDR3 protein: CASSEAPSGYEQYF; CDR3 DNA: TGTGCCAGCAGTGAAGCGCCTAGCGGCTACGAGCAGTACTTC
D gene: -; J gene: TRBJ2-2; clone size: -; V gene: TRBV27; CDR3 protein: CASRLGHGTGELFF; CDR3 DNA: TGTGCCAGCAGACTCGGACACGGGACCGGGGAGCTGTTTTTT
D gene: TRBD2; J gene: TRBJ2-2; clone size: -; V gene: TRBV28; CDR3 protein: CASSLAGGLNTGELFF; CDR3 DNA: TGTGCCAGCAGTTTAGCGGGGGGCCTGAACACCGGGGAGCTGTTTTTT
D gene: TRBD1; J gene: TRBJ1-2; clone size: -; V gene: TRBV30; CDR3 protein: CAWWNRGPYGYTF; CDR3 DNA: TGTGCCTGGTGGAACAGGGGACCCTATGGCTACACCTTC
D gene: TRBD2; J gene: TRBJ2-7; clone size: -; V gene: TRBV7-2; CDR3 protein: CASSLRGTSGRAEQYF; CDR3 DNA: TGTGCCAGCAGCTTACGGGGGACTAGCGGGAGGGCCGAGCAGTACTTC
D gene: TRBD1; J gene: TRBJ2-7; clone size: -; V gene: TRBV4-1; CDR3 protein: CASSRDRDLAEQYF; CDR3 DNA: TGCGCCAGCAGTCGGGACAGGGACCTTGCCGAGCAGTACTTC
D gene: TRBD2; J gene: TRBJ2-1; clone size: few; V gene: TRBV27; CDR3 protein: CASSSPRSGSSYNEQFF; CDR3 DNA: TGTGCCAGCAGTTCACCAAGAAGCGGGAGCTCCTACAATGAGCAGTTCTTC
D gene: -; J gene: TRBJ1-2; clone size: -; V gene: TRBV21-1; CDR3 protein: CASSKKLF; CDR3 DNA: TGTGCCAGCAGCAAAAAACTCTTC